The rows below give T cell receptor beta chains drawn from one sample of a study of blood T cell repertoires in COVID-19. The protocol was immunoSEQ multiplex PCR, while the TCRdb copy is restricted to in-frame clones and leaves out a portion. The sample records 40,000 to 45,000 clones, roughly three quarters being singletons. Sequenced material: peripheral blood. These receptors came from a man aged 80 or over with acute or convalescent COVID-19. Both conserved end residues are part of each CDR3. The D gene is left open where the match is weak. Clone size is given for some rows only: seen once, a few or many times, or a class if the clone is expanded.

. . TRBJ2-7 TRBV6-5 CASSLDISYEQYF TGTGCCAGCAGTTTGGACATCTCCTACGAGCAGTACTTC
TRBD2 . TRBJ2-1 TRBV28 CASSFLLAGGNEQFF TGTGCCAGCAGTTTTTTACTAGCGGGAGGTAATGAGCAGTTCTTC
. . TRBJ2-5 TRBV27 CASRGAGETQYF TGTGCCAGCAGGGGCGCGGGGGAGACCCAGTACTTC
TRBD2 . TRBJ2-7 TRBV6-1 CASSVRLAGGGYEQYF TGTGCCAGCAGTGTTCGACTAGCTGGGGGGGGCTACGAGCAGTACTTC
. few TRBJ1-2 TRBV11-2 CASSWGGDGYTF TGTGCCAGCAGCTGGGGCGGGGATGGCTACACCTTC
. . TRBJ2-7 TRBV28 CASSLELSYEQYF TGTGCCAGCAGTTTGGAGCTTTCCTACGAGCAGTACTTC
. . TRBJ2-5 TRBV29-1 CSSTLGAETQYF TGCAGCTCCACGTTGGGGGCAGAGACCCAGTACTTC
. few TRBJ1-5 TRBV2 CASSETAAGNQPQHF TGTGCCAGCAGTGAAACGGCGGCGGGCAATCAGCCCCAGCATTTT
. once TRBJ2-7 TRBV3-1/TRBV3-2 CASSLADYEQYF TGTGCCAGCAGCCTCGCGGACTACGAGCAGTACTTC
TRBD1 . TRBJ1-1 TRBV12-5 CASGSPNTPGTGPLNTEAFF TGTGCTAGTGGTTCACCGAACACCCCTGGGACAGGGCCCTTAAACACTGAAGCTTTCTTT
. once TRBJ1-1 TRBV6-6 CASSYEGMNTEAFF TGTGCCAGCAGTTACGAGGGCATGAACACTGAAGCTTTCTTT
. . TRBJ1-3 TRBV2 CASSEGGSSGNTIYF TGTGCCAGCAGTGAAGGCGGCAGCTCTGGAAACACCATATATTTT
. . TRBJ2-2 TRBV6-5 CASNKYTGELFF TGTGCCAGCAACAAGTACACCGGGGAGCTGTTTTTT
. . TRBJ1-1 TRBV5-1 CASSPGSVRSEAFF TGCGCCAGCAGCCCCGGGAGTGTGAGGAGTGAAGCTTTCTTT
TRBD1 few TRBJ1-3 TRBV18 CASSPGTGKDTIYF TGTGCCAGCTCACCAGGGACAGGGAAGGACACCATATATTTT
TRBD1 . TRBJ2-2 TRBV19 CASSMREADRGRTGELFF TGTGCCAGTAGTATGAGGGAAGCGGACAGGGGGCGCACCGGGGAGCTGTTTTTT
. . TRBJ2-5 TRBV7-2 CASSRETRQTQYF TGTGCCAGCAGCCGCGAGACAAGGCAGACCCAGTACTTC
TRBD1 . TRBJ1-1 TRBV12-5 CASGGTGLETEAFF TGTGCTAGTGGGGGGACAGGGCTTGAGACTGAAGCTTTCTTT
. . TRBJ2-1 TRBV7-9 CASSKTGNNEQFF TGTGCCAGCAGCAAAACAGGGAACAATGAGCAGTTCTTC
TRBD2 . TRBJ2-2 TRBV7-9 CASSVPGLALVGELFF TGTGCCAGCAGCGTCCCCGGACTAGCTCTAGTCGGGGAGCTGTTTTTT
. . TRBJ2-3 TRBV2 CASRSTWVRTDTQYF TGTGCCAGCAGGTCGACTTGGGTTCGCACAGATACGCAGTATTTT
TRBD1 . TRBJ2-7 TRBV7-8 CASSQWDSPYEQYF TGTGCCAGCAGCCAATGGGACAGCCCCTACGAGCAGTACTTC
TRBD1 few TRBJ2-1 TRBV11-3 CASSSGTGIFF TGTGCCAGCAGCTCCGGGACAGGGATCTTCTTC
TRBD2 few TRBJ2-7 TRBV28 CASSFGLASSYEQYF TGTGCCAGCAGTTTTGGACTAGCTAGTTCCTACGAGCAGTACTTC
. medium-sized TRBJ1-2 TRBV2 CASKTDLSGGYTF TGTGCCAGCAAGACAGACCTTAGCGGTGGCTACACCTTC
TRBD2 . TRBJ2-7 TRBV7-8 CASSLGTSGGVYEQYF TGTGCCAGCAGCTTAGGGACTAGCGGGGGGGTTTACGAGCAGTACTTC
. . TRBJ2-5 TRBV12-3/TRBV12-4 CASSLVMETQYF TGTGCCAGCAGCCTAGTCATGGAGACCCAGTACTTC
. once TRBJ1-4 TRBV27 CASRPAAFPEEKLFF TGTGCCAGCAGACCCGCCGCATTCCCAGAAGAAAAACTGTTTTTT
TRBD1 . TRBJ2-6 TRBV18 CASSPRGQAGGANVLTF TGTGCCAGCTCACCAAGGGGACAGGCCGGAGGGGCCAACGTCCTGACTTTC
TRBD2 few TRBJ2-1 TRBV4-1 CASSRTSGSSNEQFF TGCGCCAGCTCTCGGACTAGCGGGAGTAGTAATGAGCAGTTCTTC
TRBD1 . TRBJ2-7 TRBV14 CASSQGTGYSYEQYF TGTGCCAGCAGCCAAGGGACAGGGTATTCCTACGAGCAGTACTTC
. . TRBJ1-2 TRBV19 CASSFRDNRSYTF TGTGCCAGTAGTTTCCGGGACAATCGGAGCTACACCTTC
TRBD1 . TRBJ2-1 TRBV6-4 CASSKTGVEQFF TGTGCCAGCAGTAAGACAGGGGTTGAGCAGTTCTTC
TRBD2 . TRBJ2-1 TRBV3-1/TRBV3-2 CASSQGLAGGPGNEQFF TGTGCCAGCAGCCAAGGCCTAGCGGGGGGCCCGGGTAATGAGCAGTTCTTC
. . TRBJ1-1 TRBV5-4 CASSFAPNTEAFF TGTGCCAGCAGCTTTGCGCCTAACACTGAAGCTTTCTTT
. . TRBJ1-1 TRBV23-1 CASSQRVGGNGTEAFF TGCGCCAGCAGTCAACGTGTCGGAGGCAATGGCACTGAAGCTTTCTTT
. . TRBJ1-1 TRBV11-1 CASSSHLNTEAFF TGTGCCAGCAGCTCCCACTTGAACACTGAAGCTTTCTTT
TRBD1 few TRBJ2-2 TRBV27 CASSLSMGQGNTGELFF TGTGCCAGCAGTTTATCGATGGGACAGGGGAACACCGGGGAGCTGTTTTTT
. . TRBJ2-7 TRBV7-2 CASSLVTGSGYYEQYF TGTGCCAGCAGCTTAGTGACGGGTAGCGGTTACTACGAGCAGTACTTC
TRBD2 . TRBJ2-3 TRBV28 CASSPVAGVGADTQYF TGTGCCAGCAGTCCCGTAGCGGGAGTGGGGGCAGATACGCAGTATTTT
TRBD1 . TRBJ2-7 TRBV30 CACRTVTGTYEQYF TGTGCCTGCAGGACGGTGACAGGGACCTACGAGCAGTACTTC
. . TRBJ2-7 TRBV18 CASSPYTASYEQYF TGTGCCAGCTCCCCGTATACCGCGTCCTACGAGCAGTACTTC
TRBD1 . TRBJ1-2 TRBV9 CASSPSGTVYGYTF TGTGCCAGCAGCCCTTCGGGGACAGTCTATGGCTACACCTTC
. . TRBJ2-7 TRBV12-3/TRBV12-4 CASSLARGYEQYF TGTGCCAGCAGTTTAGCGCGCGGCTACGAGCAGTACTTC